These T cell receptor beta chains were read from a single sample in a study of radiation and T cells in renal cell carcinoma. Profiled with immunoSEQ multiplex PCR; TCRdb holds only in-frame clones, not every one. The data contain fewer than 200,000 clones, about 88% of them seen just once; the ten biggest clones take up about 11%. The sequencing here drew on blood, taken from a patient whose treatment included radiotherapy and nephrectomy. Receptors originate from a woman aged 45 to 65 with renal cell carcinoma. CDR3s include the opening cysteine and the closing phenylalanine or tryptophan. D genes are given only for firm matches. Only some rows state a clone size, as once, few, many or a class for expanded clones.

CDR3nt	CDR3aa	abundance	v_gene	j_gene	d_gene
TGTGCCAGCAGCTTAGCGCAGGTCAGATCTAACTATGGCTACACCTTC	CASSLAQVRSNYGYTF	.	TRBV7-2	TRBJ1-2	.
TGTGCCAGCAGTGAAGGACCGGGACAGGGGGGTACTGAAGCTTTCTTT	CASSEGPGQGGTEAFF	.	TRBV6-1	TRBJ1-1	TRBD1
TGTGCCAGCAGTGAAGGGAGGGACAGTGGGGGGAATCAGCCCCAGCATTTT	CASSEGRDSGGNQPQHF	.	TRBV6-1	TRBJ1-5	TRBD1
TGTGCCAGCAGTTGGGGGACAGGTCGTAGCAATCAGCCCCAGCATTTT	CASSWGTGRSNQPQHF	.	TRBV7-8	TRBJ1-5	TRBD1
TGTGCCAGCAGCTTAGCGGTGGACCCCTACGAGCAGTACTTC	CASSLAVDPYEQYF	.	TRBV13	TRBJ2-7	.
TGCGCCAGCAGCTTAATAGCGGGGGCCTCGAACACCGGGGAGCTGTTTTTT	CASSLIAGASNTGELFF	.	TRBV5-1	TRBJ2-2	TRBD2
TGTGCCAGCAGGGCCGGGGGAAATTACGAGCAGTACTTC	CASRAGGNYEQYF	.	TRBV2	TRBJ2-7	.
TGTGCCGTCGGACAAACTGTACTAAGTGAGCAGTTCTTC	CAVGQTVLSEQFF	.	TRBV7-2	TRBJ2-1	.
TGTGCCAGCTCACCGACGACAGGGTCTCATCAGCCCCAGCATTTT	CASSPTTGSHQPQHF	.	TRBV18	TRBJ1-5	TRBD1
TGTGCCAGCGGGGGGGTTGACACTGAAGCTTTCTTT	CASGGVDTEAFF	.	TRBV9	TRBJ1-1	.
TGTGCCAGCAGTGATCCGGGGGTGAATGAAAAACTGTTTTTT	CASSDPGVNEKLFF	.	TRBV6-1	TRBJ1-4	.
TGTGCCAGCAGCTTAGGCGAGGGGGCGTTCTATGGCTACACCTTC	CASSLGEGAFYGYTF	.	TRBV7-2	TRBJ1-2	TRBD1
TGCGCCGTCATACCAGGGCAGGGGACCTACGAGCAGTACTTC	CAVIPGQGTYEQYF	.	TRBV10-2	TRBJ2-7	.
TGTGCCAGCAGCTCCGCAGGGAATAGCAATCAGCCCCAGCATTTT	CASSSAGNSNQPQHF	.	TRBV7-9	TRBJ1-5	.
TGTGCCAGCACGGCAGGGGGCAAGTCCTACGAGCAGTACTTC	CASTAGGKSYEQYF	.	TRBV6-1	TRBJ2-7	TRBD1
TGTGCCAGCAGCCTCCGGGGGACAGGGCAACAAGAGACCCAGTACTTC	CASSLRGTGQQETQYF	.	TRBV7-9	TRBJ2-5	TRBD1
TGTGCCAGCAACCCGGGACCCCCTAATGAAAAACTGTTTTTT	CASNPGPPNEKLFF	.	TRBV7-9	TRBJ1-4	.
TGTGCCAGCAGTGAAGTCTGGGTAGTTGGGGGGTTAAGTGAGACCCAGTACTTC	CASSEVWVVGGLSETQYF	.	TRBV6-1	TRBJ2-5	.
TGTGCCAGCAGTTACTCACAGGAGGTGGGGTACGAGCAGTACTTC	CASSYSQEVGYEQYF	.	TRBV6-5	TRBJ2-7	.
TGTGCCAGCAGCGTCCTGCGGGGTACCGGGGAGACCCAGTACTTC	CASSVLRGTGETQYF	once	TRBV7-8	TRBJ2-5	.
TGCGCCAGCAGCTTGGATGGGGCCGGCAATCAGCCCCAGCATTTT	CASSLDGAGNQPQHF	.	TRBV5-1	TRBJ1-5	.
TGTGCCAGCAGTTACTCAGGACAGGCGCCGGGAAACACCATATATTTT	CASSYSGQAPGNTIYF	once	TRBV6-5	TRBJ1-3	TRBD1
TGTGCCTGGAGTGTCTACTGGGGAAGAGACAGGGGAAGGTATGGCTACACCTTC	CAWSVYWGRDRGRYGYTF	.	TRBV30	TRBJ1-2	TRBD1
TGTGCCAGCAGTCGGCCCGGGAACACTGAAGCTTTCTTT	CASSRPGNTEAFF	.	TRBV11-2	TRBJ1-1	.
TGTGCCAGCAGCTTTTTTTCCAGTCGGGGCAATCAGCCCCAGCATTTT	CASSFFSSRGNQPQHF	.	TRBV7-9	TRBJ1-5	.
TGTGCCAGCAGTCCAAGTAGAAACTCCTACAATGAGCAGTTCTTC	CASSPSRNSYNEQFF	.	TRBV6-6	TRBJ2-1	.
TGTGCCAGCTTGGACAGATTAACTGGAAACACCATATATTTT	CASLDRLTGNTIYF	.	TRBV6-1	TRBJ1-3	.